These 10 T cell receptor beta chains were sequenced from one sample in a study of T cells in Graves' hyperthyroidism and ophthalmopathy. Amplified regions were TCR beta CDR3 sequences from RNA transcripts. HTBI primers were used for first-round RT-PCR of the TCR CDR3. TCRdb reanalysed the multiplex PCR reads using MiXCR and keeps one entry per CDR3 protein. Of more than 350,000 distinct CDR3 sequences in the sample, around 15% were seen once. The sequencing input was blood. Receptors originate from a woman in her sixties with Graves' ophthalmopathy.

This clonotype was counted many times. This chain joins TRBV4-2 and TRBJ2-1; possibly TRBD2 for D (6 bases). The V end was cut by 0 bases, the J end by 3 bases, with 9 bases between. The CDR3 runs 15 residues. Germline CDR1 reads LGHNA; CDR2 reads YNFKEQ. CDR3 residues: CASSQDSGLYNEQFF. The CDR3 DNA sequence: TGTGCCAGCAGCCAAGATAGCGGACTCTACAATGAGCAGTTCTTC.

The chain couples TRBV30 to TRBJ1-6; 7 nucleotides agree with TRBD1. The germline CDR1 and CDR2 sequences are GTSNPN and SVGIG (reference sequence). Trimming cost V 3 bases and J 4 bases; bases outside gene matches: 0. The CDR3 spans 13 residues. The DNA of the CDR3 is TGTGCCTGGAGGGGACAGTATAATTCACCCCTCCACTTT. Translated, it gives CAWRGQYNSPLHF.

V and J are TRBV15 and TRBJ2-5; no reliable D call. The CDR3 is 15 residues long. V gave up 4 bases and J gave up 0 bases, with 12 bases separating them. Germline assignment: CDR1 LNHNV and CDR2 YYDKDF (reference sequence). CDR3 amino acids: CATSNQPGNQETQYF. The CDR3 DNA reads TGTGCCACCAGCAACCAACCGGGTAACCAAGAGACCCAGTACTTC.

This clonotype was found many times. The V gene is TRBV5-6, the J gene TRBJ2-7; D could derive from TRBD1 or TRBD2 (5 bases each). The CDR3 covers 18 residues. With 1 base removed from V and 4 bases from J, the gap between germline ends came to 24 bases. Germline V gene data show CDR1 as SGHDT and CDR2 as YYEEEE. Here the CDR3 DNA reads TGTGCCAGCAGCTTGATGGGTGTGGGACGGGCCCCGTCGTACGAGCAGTACTTC. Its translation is CASSLMGVGRAPSYEQYF.

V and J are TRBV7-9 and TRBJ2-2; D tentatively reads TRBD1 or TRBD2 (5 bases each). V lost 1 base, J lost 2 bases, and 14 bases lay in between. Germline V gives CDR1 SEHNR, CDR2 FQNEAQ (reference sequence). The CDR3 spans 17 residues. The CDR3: CASSLVSGRNNTGELFF. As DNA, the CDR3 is TGTGCCAGCAGCTTAGTGTCAGGGAGAAATAACACCGGGGAGCTGTTTTTT.

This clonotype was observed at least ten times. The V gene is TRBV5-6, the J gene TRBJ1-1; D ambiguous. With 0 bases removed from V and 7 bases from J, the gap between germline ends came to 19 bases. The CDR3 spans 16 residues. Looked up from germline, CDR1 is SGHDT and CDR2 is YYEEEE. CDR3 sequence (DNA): TGTGCCAGCAGCTTGGCCGTTTTCAGTGCGAATCATGAAGCTTTCTTT. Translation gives CASSLAVFSANHEAFF.

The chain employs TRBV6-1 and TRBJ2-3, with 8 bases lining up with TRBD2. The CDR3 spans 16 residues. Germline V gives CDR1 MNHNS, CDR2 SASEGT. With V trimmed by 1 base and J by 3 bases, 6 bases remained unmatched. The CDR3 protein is CASSEDRGGLTDTQYF. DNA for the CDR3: TGTGCCAGCAGTGAAGATCGCGGGGGGCTTACAGATACGCAGTATTTT.

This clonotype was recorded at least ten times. CDR3 nucleotide sequence: TGCAGTGCTGACGGGACAGATAAATTCGACAATCAGCCCCAGCATTTT. This codes for CSADGTDKFDNQPQHF. The J gene is TRBJ1-5, the V gene TRBV20-1, with 7 bases matching TRBD1. The CDR3 is made up of 16 amino acids. The germline CDR1 and CDR2 sequences are DFQATT and SNEGSKA (reference sequence). The junction had 13 bases not matched to a gene; V was cut back by 5 bases and J by 3 bases.

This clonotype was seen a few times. CDR3 loop: CASSIGRGRTGELFF. The CDR3 DNA reads TGTGCCAGTAGTATAGGTCGGGGGAGGACCGGGGAGCTGTTTTTT. V usage is TRBV19 and J usage is TRBJ2-2; TRBD2 is a possible D gene (6 bases). The V gene's germline CDR1 is LNHDA and CDR2 SQIVND (reference sequence). V dropped 1 base and J dropped 5 bases, with 11 bases sitting between them. This CDR3 spans 15 amino acids.

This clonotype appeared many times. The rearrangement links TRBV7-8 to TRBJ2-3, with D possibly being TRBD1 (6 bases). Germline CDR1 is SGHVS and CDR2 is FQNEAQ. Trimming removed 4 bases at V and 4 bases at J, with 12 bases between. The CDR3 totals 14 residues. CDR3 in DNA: TGTGCCAGCAGCTGGCAGGACAGCTCAGATACGCAGTATTTT. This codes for CASSWQDSSDTQYF.